This TCR beta chain was observed in a study of a mutant IDH1 vaccine in newly diagnosed glioma. On the study more broadly: In some groups vaccination began 4-6 weeks post-radiotherapy; others received it with temozolomide. Mean patient age was approximately 40 years; 62.5% were male and about 40% female. Earlier therapy was either radiotherapy, temozolomide, or both, and most got both.

Time point defined: week 11, during vaccination. Vaccination comprised doses that each held 300 ug of mutant IDH1 20-mer peptide, plus topical imiquimod. V was pared by 0 bases and J by 0 bases, with 1 base between. CDR1 SGHRS and CDR2 YFSETQ come from the germline V gene. CDR3 length: 14 residues. TCRdb keeps only in-frame clones here, not all; method: immunoSEQ multiplex PCR. The table lists about 64,000 clones, 84% of them singletons, with around 8.2% in the top ten. This clone was detected a few times. What it binds is not known. The chain employs TRBV5-1 and TRBJ2-6; D is unclear. The origin of this receptor is a woman between 45 and 60 years old with glioma. Here the sequenced sample was PBMCs, taken from a glioma patient whose treatment included an IDH1 peptide vaccine. The CDR3 sequence: CASSLVSGANVLTF. CDR3 coding DNA: TGCGCCAGCAGCTTGGTCTCTGGGGCCAACGTCCTGACTTTC.